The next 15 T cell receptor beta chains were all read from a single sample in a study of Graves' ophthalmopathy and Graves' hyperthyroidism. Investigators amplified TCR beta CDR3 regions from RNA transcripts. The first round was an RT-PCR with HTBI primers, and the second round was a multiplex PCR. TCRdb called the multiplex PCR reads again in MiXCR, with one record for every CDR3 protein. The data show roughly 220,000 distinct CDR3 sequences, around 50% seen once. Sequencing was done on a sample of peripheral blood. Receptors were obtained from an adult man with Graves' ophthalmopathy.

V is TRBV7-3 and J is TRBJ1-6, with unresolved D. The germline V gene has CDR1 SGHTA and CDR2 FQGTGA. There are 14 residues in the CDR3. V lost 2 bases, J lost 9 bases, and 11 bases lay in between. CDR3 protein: CASSLELSGSPLHF. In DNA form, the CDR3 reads TGTGCCAGCAGCTTAGAGCTGTCGGGTTCACCCCTCCACTTT.

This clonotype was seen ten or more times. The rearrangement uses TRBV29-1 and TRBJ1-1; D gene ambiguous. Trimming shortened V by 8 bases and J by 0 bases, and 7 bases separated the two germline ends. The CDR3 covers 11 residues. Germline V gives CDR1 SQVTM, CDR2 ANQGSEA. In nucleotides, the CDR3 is TGCAGCCATCAATTGAACACTGAAGCTTTCTTT. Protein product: CSHQLNTEAFF. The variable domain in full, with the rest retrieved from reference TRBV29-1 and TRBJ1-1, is SAVISQKPSRDICQRGTSLTIQCQVDSQVTMMFWYRQQPGQSLTLIATANQGSEATYESGFVIDKFPISRPNLTFSTLTVSNMSPEDSSIYLCSHQLNTEAFFGQGTRLTVV.

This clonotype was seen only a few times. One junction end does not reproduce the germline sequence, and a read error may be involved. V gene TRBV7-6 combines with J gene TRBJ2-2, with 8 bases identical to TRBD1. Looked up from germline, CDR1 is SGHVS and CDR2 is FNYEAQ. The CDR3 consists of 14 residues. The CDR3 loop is CASSRDRLGGELFF. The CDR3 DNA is TGTGCTAGCAGCCGGGACAGGTTGGGCGGGGAGCTGTTTTTT.

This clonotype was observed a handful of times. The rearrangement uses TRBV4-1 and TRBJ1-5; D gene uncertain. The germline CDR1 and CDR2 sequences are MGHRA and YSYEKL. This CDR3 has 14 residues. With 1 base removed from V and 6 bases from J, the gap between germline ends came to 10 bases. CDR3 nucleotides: TGCGCCAGCAGCCAAGCCGGGATGATTCAGCCCCAGCATTTT. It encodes CASSQAGMIQPQHF.

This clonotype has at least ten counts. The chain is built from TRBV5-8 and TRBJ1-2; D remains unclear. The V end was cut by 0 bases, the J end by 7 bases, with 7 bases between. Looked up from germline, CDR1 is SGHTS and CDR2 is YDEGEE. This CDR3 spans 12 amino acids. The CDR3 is CASSLAVPGYTF. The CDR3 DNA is TGTGCCAGCAGCTTGGCCGTCCCTGGCTACACCTTC.

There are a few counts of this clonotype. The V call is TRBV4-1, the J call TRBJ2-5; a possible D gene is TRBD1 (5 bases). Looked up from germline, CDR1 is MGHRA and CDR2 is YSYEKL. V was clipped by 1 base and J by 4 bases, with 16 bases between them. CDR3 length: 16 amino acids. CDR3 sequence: CASSQVKGRVGETQYF. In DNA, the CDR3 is TGCGCCAGCAGCCAAGTCAAGGGCAGGGTAGGAGAGACCCAGTACTTC.

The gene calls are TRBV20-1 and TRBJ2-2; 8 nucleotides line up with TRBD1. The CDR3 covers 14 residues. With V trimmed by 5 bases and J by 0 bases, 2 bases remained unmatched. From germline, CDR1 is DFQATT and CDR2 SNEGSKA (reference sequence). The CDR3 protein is CSARDRTNTGELFF. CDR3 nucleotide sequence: TGCAGTGCTCGGGACAGGACGAACACCGGGGAGCTGTTTTTT.

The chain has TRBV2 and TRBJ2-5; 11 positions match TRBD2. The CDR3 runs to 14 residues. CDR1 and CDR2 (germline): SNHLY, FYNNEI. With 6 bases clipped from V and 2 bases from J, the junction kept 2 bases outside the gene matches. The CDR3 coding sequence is TGTGCCAGCAGACTAGCGGGAGCTCAAGAGACCCAGTACTTC. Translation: CASRLAGAQETQYF.

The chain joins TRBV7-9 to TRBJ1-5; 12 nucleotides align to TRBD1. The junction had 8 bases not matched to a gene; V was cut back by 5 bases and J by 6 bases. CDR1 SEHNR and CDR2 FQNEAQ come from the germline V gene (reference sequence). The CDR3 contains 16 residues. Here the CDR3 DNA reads TGTGCCAGCAGCAACCGGGACAGGGGGCCGGGTCAGCCCCAGCATTTT. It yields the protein CASSNRDRGPGQPQHF.

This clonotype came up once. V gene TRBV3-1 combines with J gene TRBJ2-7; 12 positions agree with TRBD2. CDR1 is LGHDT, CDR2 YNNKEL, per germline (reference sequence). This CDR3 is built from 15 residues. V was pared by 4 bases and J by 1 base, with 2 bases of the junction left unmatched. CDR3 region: CASSPTSGGSYEQYF. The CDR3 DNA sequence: TGTGCCAGCAGCCCGACTAGCGGGGGATCCTACGAGCAGTACTTC.

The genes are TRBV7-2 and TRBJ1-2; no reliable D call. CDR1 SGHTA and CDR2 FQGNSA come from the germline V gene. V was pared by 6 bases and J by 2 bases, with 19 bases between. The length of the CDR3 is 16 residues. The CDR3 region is CASSYILSALNYGYTF. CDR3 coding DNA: TGTGCCAGCAGTTACATTTTGTCAGCGTTGAACTATGGCTACACCTTC. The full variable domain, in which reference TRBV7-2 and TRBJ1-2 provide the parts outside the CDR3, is GAGVSQSPSNKVTEKGKDVELRCDPISGHTALYWYRQSLGQGLEFLIYFQGNSAPDKSGLPSDRFSAERTGGSVSTLTIQRTQQEDSAVYLCASSYILSALNYGYTFGSGTRLTVV.

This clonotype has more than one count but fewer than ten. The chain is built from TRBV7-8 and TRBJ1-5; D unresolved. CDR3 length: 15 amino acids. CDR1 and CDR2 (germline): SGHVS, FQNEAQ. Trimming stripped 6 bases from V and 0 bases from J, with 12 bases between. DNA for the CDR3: TGTGCCAGCAGTCTAGCCGGATTTAGCAATCAGCCCCAGCATTTT. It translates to CASSLAGFSNQPQHF.

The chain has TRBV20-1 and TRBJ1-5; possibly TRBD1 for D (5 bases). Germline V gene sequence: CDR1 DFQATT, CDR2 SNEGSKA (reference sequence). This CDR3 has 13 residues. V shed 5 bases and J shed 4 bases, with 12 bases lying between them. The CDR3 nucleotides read TGCAGTGCTGCTCCGGGGCCTAATCAGCCCCAGCATTTT. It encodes CSAAPGPNQPQHF.

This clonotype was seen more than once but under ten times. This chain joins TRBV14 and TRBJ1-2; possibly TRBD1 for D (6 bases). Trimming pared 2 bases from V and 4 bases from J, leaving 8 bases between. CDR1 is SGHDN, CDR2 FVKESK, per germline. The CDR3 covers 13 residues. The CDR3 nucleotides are TGTGCCAGCAGCCAACCACAGGGCTATGGCTACACCTTC. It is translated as CASSQPQGYGYTF.

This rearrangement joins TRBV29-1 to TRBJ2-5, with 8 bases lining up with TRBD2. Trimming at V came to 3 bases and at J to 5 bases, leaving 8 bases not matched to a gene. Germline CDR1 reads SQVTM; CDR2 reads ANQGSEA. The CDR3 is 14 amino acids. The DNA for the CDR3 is TGCAGCGTTGAGCGGGAGGTTGTACGGGAGACCCAGTACTTC. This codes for CSVEREVVRETQYF.